The 26 T cell receptor beta chains listed next were all sequenced from one sample in a study of PD-L1 blockade in urothelial cancer. This table comes from immunoSEQ multiplex PCR, and its TCRdb copy is limited to in-frame clones, with some not included. In the table there are about 80,000 clones, about 90% of which are singletons. Sequenced material: PBMCs, taken around atezolizumab (anti-PD-L1) treatment. The receptors derive from a woman in her 70s with urothelial cancer.

The rearrangement uses TRBV2 and TRBJ1-3; TRBD1 matches at 7 bases. CDR3 length equals 15 residues. CDR1 is SNHLY, CDR2 FYNNEI, per germline. Unmatched junction bases numbered 10, after V lost 7 bases and J lost 4 bases. The CDR3 region is CASTLTGLSGNTIYF. Written as DNA, the CDR3 is TGTGCCAGCACCTTGACAGGGCTATCGGGAAACACCATATATTTT.

The chain recombines TRBV4-3 with TRBJ1-1, with TRBD1 matching over 8 bases. This CDR3 is built from 17 residues. Germline lookup yields CDR1 LGHNA and CDR2 YSLEER. The J segment lost 4 bases and the V segment lost 1 base, leaving 11 bases of the junction unmatched. The CDR3 bases are TGCGCCAGCAGCCAAGTCCTCTCGGACAGGGCCGGCACTGAAGCTTTCTTT. This gives the protein CASSQVLSDRAGTEAFF.

V usage is TRBV28 and J usage is TRBJ2-4, with 8 bases that match TRBD1. The length of the CDR3 is 15 residues. The germline V gene encodes CDR1 MDHEN and CDR2 SYDVKM. J was trimmed by 3 bases and V by 5 bases; bases with no gene match: 6. The CDR3 DNA follows: TGTGCCAGCAGTGGGCAGGGACAGGTCAAAAACATTCAGTACTTC. It codes for CASSGQGQVKNIQYF. The full variable domain, rest sourced from reference TRBV28 and TRBJ2-4, is DVKVTQSSRYLVKRTGEKVFLECVQDMDHENMFWYRQDPGLGLRLIYFSYDVKMKEKGDIPEGYSVSREKKERFSLILESASTNQTSMYLCASSGQGQVKNIQYFGAGTRLSVL.

V gene TRBV5-8 combines with J gene TRBJ2-5; TRBD1 matches at 9 bases. The CDR3 runs to 16 residues. Germline V lookup: CDR1 SGHTS, CDR2 YDEGEE. V lost 4 bases to trimming and J lost 7 bases; unmatched junction nucleotides: 14. The CDR3 sequence is CASSRDAWGQGGTQYF. CDR3 bases: TGTGCCAGCAGCCGAGACGCGTGGGGACAGGGCGGGACCCAGTACTTC.

J is TRBJ1-4 and V is TRBV5-1; 7 nucleotides match TRBD1. The J segment lost 7 bases and the V segment lost 0 bases, leaving 15 bases of the junction unmatched. CDR1 is SGHRS and CDR2 is YFSETQ in the germline V gene. The CDR3 length is 18 residues. CDR3 coding DNA: TGCGCCAGCAGCTTGGTTATCGGACAGGATACTATCAGTGAAAAACTGTTTTTT. This translates into CASSLVIGQDTISEKLFF.

CDR3 bases: TGCGCCAGCAGCCAAGTGCAGGGGGATCAGCCCCAGCATTTT. This codes for CASSQVQGDQPQHF. The chain joins TRBV4-3 to TRBJ1-5; 7 bases agree with TRBD1. This CDR3 spans 14 amino acids. CDR1 is LGHNA, CDR2 YSLEER, per germline. Trimming at V came to 1 base and at J to 5 bases, leaving 2 bases not matched to a gene.

The chain is built from TRBV7-2 and TRBJ2-5; the match to TRBD2 covers 10 bases. Looked up from germline, CDR1 is SGHTA and CDR2 is FQGNSA. This CDR3 has 16 residues. The V and J ends lost 6 bases and 5 bases, in that order; junction bases with no gene match: 12. This chain's CDR3 is CASRRPGLAGVETQYF. The CDR3 region has the DNA TGTGCCAGCAGACGTCCCGGGCTAGCGGGAGTGGAGACCCAGTACTTC.

This clone was seen only once. The chain recombines TRBV7-9 with TRBJ2-2; 9 nucleotides align to TRBD1. CDR1 SEHNR and CDR2 FQNEAQ come from the germline V gene (reference sequence). The CDR3 covers 16 residues. After removal of 4 bases from V and 6 bases from J, the junction contained 9 bases not matched to a gene. CDR3 protein: CASSSLDRGVAGELFF. In DNA, the CDR3 is TGTGCCAGCAGCTCCTTGGACAGGGGAGTTGCCGGGGAGCTGTTTTTT. Variable domain in full (rest from reference TRBV7-9 and TRBJ2-2): DTGVSQNPRHKITKRGQNVTFRCDPISEHNRLYWYRQTLGQGPEFLTYFQNEAQLEKSRLLSDRFSAERPKGSFSTLEIQRTEQGDSAMYLCASSSLDRGVAGELFFGEGSRLTVL.

The chain employs TRBV7-9 and TRBJ1-2, with D uncertain. Germline-derived CDR1 and CDR2 are SEHNR and FQNEAQ (reference sequence). V lost 5 bases to trimming and J lost 1 base, with 5 bases between them. The CDR3 is made up of 12 amino acids. CDR3 in DNA: TGTGCCAGCAGCCCGGTTAACTATGGCTACACCTTC. Its protein is CASSPVNYGYTF.

This chain connects TRBV5-6 to TRBJ2-7, with D unclear. The CDR3 covers 15 residues. Germline V gene sequence: CDR1 SGHDT, CDR2 YYEEEE. V dropped 4 bases and J dropped 0 bases, with 14 bases sitting between them. The CDR3: CASSGYDSNSYEQYF. CDR3 DNA: TGTGCCAGCAGCGGGTATGACTCCAACTCCTACGAGCAGTACTTC.

CDR3 DNA sequence: TGCGCCAGCAGCTTGGGTGGAGGGGGCGACCTTATGGAGCTGTTTTTT. This sequence encodes CASSLGGGGDLMELFF. V usage is TRBV5-1 and J usage is TRBJ2-2; D may be TRBD1 (7 bases). The CDR3 runs 16 residues. Looked up from germline, CDR1 is SGHRS and CDR2 is YFSETQ. V shed 0 bases and J shed 10 bases, with 19 bases lying between them.

The gene calls are TRBV4-1 and TRBJ1-2; D is undetermined. This CDR3 is built from 17 residues. From germline, CDR1 is MGHRA and CDR2 YSYEKL. The V end was cut by 0 bases, the J end by 8 bases, with 22 bases between. The CDR3 sequence is CASSQDFGVIRPGGYTF. The CDR3 DNA is TGCGCCAGCAGCCAAGATTTCGGTGTGATACGCCCGGGAGGCTACACCTTC.

In this sample, this clone turned up a few times. CDR3 protein: CASSPIQGVTDTQYF. The CDR3 region has the DNA TGCGCCAGCAGCCCAATCCAGGGTGTCACAGATACGCAGTATTTT. The rearrangement joins TRBV5-1 to TRBJ2-3, with a tentative D call TRBD1 (5 bases). V was cut by 4 bases and J by 2 bases, with 14 bases left in between. Germline V gene sequence: CDR1 SGHRS, CDR2 YFSETQ. This CDR3 spans 15 amino acids.

This clone was seen once. The gene calls are TRBV28 and TRBJ2-3; 8 bases match TRBD1. CDR1 and CDR2 (germline): MDHEN, SYDVKM. Losses at the gene ends were 2 bases for V and 4 bases for J; bases not matched to a gene: 5. This CDR3 comprises 15 residues. This chain's CDR3 is CASSLQGAGADTQYF. CDR3 in DNA: TGTGCCAGCAGTTTACAGGGGGCCGGGGCAGATACGCAGTATTTT.

The V and J genes are TRBV27 and TRBJ1-5; D call uncertain. In germline, CDR1 is MNHEY, CDR2 SMNVEV (reference sequence). The V end was cut by 4 bases, the J end by 1 base, with 11 bases between. This CDR3 has 15 residues. CDR3 region: CASSYTTGSNQPQHF. The CDR3 DNA reads TGTGCCAGCAGTTACACGACGGGAAGCAATCAGCCCCAGCATTTT.

The sample holds a few counts of this clone. This chain connects TRBV4-1 to TRBJ2-5, with 9 bases matching TRBD2. The length of the CDR3 is 15 residues. The trim removed 1 base at V and 5 bases at J, leaving 5 bases unmatched. CDR1 is MGHRA, CDR2 YSYEKL, per germline. The CDR3 region is CASSQVGAGGETQYF. The CDR3 nucleotides are TGCGCCAGCAGCCAAGTCGGGGCGGGGGGGGAGACCCAGTACTTC.

The chain joins TRBV18 to TRBJ1-2; perhaps TRBD1 as D (6 bases). V lost 6 bases to trimming and J lost 4 bases, with 12 bases between them. The CDR3 extends over 13 amino acids. In germline, CDR1 is KGHSH, CDR2 LQKENI. The CDR3 protein is CASSLDRSYGYTF. The CDR3 DNA follows: TGTGCCAGCTCCTTAGACAGGAGCTATGGCTACACCTTC.

The rearrangement uses TRBV7-6 and TRBJ2-7; 8 nucleotides match TRBD2. The ends lost 1 base at V and 6 bases at J; junction bases unmatched: 11. Germline V gives CDR1 SGHVS, CDR2 FNYEAQ. The length of the CDR3 is 16 residues. CDR3 sequence: CASSLEVGLVASEQYF. The CDR3 region has the DNA TGTGCCAGCAGCTTAGAGGTGGGACTAGTGGCCTCCGAGCAGTACTTC. The full variable domain, with the rest looked up from reference TRBV7-6 and TRBJ2-7, is GAGVSQSPRYKVTKRGQDVALRCDPISGHVSLYWYRQALGQGPEFLTYFNYEAQQDKSGLPNDRFSAERPEGSISTLTIQRTEQRDSAMYRCASSLEVGLVASEQYFGPGTRLTVT.

The rearrangement uses TRBV7-9 and TRBJ2-5; D might be TRBD1 (6 bases). Between the trimmed V and J ends, which lost 5 bases and 1 base, there was a span of 8 bases. The germline V gene has CDR1 SEHNR and CDR2 FQNEAQ (reference sequence). The CDR3 has 13 amino acids. The CDR3 DNA sequence: TGTGCCAGCAGCCTACAGGGCCAAGAGACCCAGTACTTC. Translating gives CASSLQGQETQYF.

The chain uses TRBV7-3 and TRBJ1-1; TRBD1 matches at 8 bases. The CDR3 contains 13 residues. Unmatched junction bases numbered 0, after V lost 2 bases and J lost 4 bases. In germline, CDR1 is SGHTA, CDR2 FQGTGA. DNA for the CDR3: TGTGCCAGCAGCTTAGACAGGGGCACTGAAGCTTTCTTT. It is translated as CASSLDRGTEAFF.

The rearrangement links TRBV19 to TRBJ1-3; 9 bases agree with TRBD1. CDR1 is LNHDA, CDR2 SQIVND, per germline (reference sequence). This CDR3 comprises 15 residues. J gave up 1 base and V 8 bases, and 6 bases lay outside the gene matches. CDR3 protein: CASRPGQGSGNTIYF. The CDR3 DNA sequence: TGTGCCAGTCGTCCCGGACAGGGGTCTGGAAACACCATATATTTT.

This chain links TRBV27 with TRBJ1-1; a possible D gene is TRBD1 (5 bases). The CDR3 sequence is 15 residues long. Trimming cost V 5 bases and J 0 bases, with 13 bases left between them. Germline V gene lookup returns CDR1 MNHEY and CDR2 SMNVEV (reference sequence). The CDR3 region is CASSQIRALNTEAFF. The CDR3 bases are TGTGCCAGCAGTCAGATCAGGGCTTTGAACACTGAAGCTTTCTTT.

This chain joins TRBV27 and TRBJ2-7; a weak D match, TRBD1 (5 bases). V lost 0 bases, J lost 1 base, and 10 bases lay in between. Germline loops: CDR1 MNHEY, CDR2 SMNVEV (reference sequence). The CDR3 length is 15 residues. This CDR3 reads CASSLSSGSSYEQYF. In nucleotides, the CDR3 is TGTGCCAGCAGTTTATCATCAGGGTCGTCCTACGAGCAGTACTTC.

Concerning this clone itself: A read error may produce the germline difference seen at one junction end. The chain combines TRBV20-1 with TRBJ2-7; D call uncertain. The CDR3 covers 11 residues. Germline values: CDR1 DFQATT, CDR2 SNEGSKA (reference sequence). The CDR3 sequence: CSARVDPEEYF. CDR3 DNA sequence: TGCAGTGCTAGAGTTGACCCCGAGGAGTACTTC.

This clone was observed a single time. CDR3 sequence (DNA): TGCGCCAGCAGCCAAGAGGCTAGCCCTAGCTCCTACAATGAGCAGTTCTTC. Amino acids: CASSQEASPSSYNEQFF. J is TRBJ2-1 and V is TRBV4-1, with D perhaps TRBD2 (5 bases). The germline V gene encodes CDR1 MGHRA and CDR2 YSYEKL. CDR3 length: 17 residues. The V gene lost 0 bases and the J gene lost 0 bases, with 12 bases spanning the gap.

The chain uses TRBV29-1 and TRBJ2-3; 8 bases fit TRBD1. CDR3 length: 16 residues. Germline V lookup: CDR1 SQVTM, CDR2 ANQGSEA. J was trimmed by 2 bases and V by 6 bases; bases with no gene match: 13. The CDR3 region is CSVLQPGGRYTDTQYF. The CDR3 coding sequence is TGCAGCGTACTGCAGCCAGGGGGCCGTTACACAGATACGCAGTATTTT.